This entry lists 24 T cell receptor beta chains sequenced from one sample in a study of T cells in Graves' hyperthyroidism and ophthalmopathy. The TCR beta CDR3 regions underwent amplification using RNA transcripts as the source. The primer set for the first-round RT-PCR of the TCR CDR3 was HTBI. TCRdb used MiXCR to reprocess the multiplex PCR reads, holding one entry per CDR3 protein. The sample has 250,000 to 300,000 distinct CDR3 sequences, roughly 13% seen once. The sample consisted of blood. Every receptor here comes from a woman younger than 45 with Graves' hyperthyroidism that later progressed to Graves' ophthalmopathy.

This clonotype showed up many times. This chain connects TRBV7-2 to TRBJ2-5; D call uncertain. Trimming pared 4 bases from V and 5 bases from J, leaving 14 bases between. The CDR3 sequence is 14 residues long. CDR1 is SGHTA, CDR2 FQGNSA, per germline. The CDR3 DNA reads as TGTGCCAGCAGCTCACTTCGGATGATTGAGACCCAGTACTTC. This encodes CASSSLRMIETQYF.

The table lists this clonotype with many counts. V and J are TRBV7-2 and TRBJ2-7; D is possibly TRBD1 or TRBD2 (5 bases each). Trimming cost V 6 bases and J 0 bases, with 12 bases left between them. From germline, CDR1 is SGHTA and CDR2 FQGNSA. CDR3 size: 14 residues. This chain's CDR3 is CASRVGTASYEQYF. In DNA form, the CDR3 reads TGTGCCAGCAGGGTCGGGACCGCCTCCTACGAGCAGTACTTC.

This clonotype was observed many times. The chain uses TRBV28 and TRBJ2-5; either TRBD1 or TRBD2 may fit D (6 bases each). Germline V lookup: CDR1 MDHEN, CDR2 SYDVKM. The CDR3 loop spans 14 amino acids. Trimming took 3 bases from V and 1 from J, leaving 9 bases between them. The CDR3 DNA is TGTGCCAGCAGTTTGGGGGGCATCCAAGAGACCCAGTACTTC. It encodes CASSLGGIQETQYF.

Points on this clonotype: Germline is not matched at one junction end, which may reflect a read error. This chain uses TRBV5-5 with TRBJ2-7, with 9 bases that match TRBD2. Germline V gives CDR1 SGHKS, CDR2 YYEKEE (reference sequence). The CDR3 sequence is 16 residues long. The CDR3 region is CASSGGPASGPHEQYF. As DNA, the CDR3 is TGCGCCAGCAGCGGGGGGCCGGCTAGCGGGCCCCACGAGCAGTACTTC.

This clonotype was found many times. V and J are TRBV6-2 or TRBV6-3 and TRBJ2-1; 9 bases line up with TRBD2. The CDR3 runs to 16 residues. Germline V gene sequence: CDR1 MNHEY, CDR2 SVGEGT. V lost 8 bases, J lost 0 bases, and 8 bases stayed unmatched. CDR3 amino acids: CASGEASGNSYNEQFF. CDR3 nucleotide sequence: TGTGCCAGCGGAGAGGCTAGCGGGAACTCCTACAATGAGCAGTTCTTC.

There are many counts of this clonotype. The CDR3 protein is CASSERGNYGYTF. The CDR3 nucleotides are TGTGCCAGCAGTGAAAGGGGGAACTATGGCTACACCTTC. The J gene is TRBJ1-2, the V gene TRBV6-1; D may be TRBD1 (6 bases). The CDR3 is 13 amino acids. Trimming took 2 bases from V and 2 from J, leaving 6 bases between them. Germline CDR1 reads MNHNS; CDR2 reads SASEGT.

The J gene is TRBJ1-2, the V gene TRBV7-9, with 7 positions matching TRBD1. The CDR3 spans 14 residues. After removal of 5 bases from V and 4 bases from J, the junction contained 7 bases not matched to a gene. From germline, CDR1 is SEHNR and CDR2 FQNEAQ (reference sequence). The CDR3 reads CASSPGQSFYGYTF. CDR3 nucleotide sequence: TGTGCCAGCAGCCCGGGACAGTCTTTCTATGGCTACACCTTC.

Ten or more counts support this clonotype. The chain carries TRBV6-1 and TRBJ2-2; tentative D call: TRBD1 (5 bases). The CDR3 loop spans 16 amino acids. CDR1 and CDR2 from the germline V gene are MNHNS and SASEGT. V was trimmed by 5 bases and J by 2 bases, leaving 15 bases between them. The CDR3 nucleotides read TGTGCCAGCAGTTTCGGACACCTCTTAAACACCGGGGAGCTGTTTTTT. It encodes CASSFGHLLNTGELFF.

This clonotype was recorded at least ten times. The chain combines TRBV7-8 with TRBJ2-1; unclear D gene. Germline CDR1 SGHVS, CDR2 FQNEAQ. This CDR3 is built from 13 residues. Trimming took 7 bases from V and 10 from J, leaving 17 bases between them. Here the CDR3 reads CASNPIPAREQFF. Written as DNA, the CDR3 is TGTGCCAGCAACCCGATACCTGCTCGGGAGCAGTTCTTC.

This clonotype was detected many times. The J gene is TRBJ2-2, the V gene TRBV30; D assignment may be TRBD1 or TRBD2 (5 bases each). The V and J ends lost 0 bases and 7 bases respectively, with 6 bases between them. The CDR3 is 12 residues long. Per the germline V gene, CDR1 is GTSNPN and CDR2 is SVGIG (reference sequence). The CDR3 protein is CAWSVGVGELFF. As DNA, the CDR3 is TGTGCCTGGAGTGTGGGGGTCGGGGAGCTGTTTTTT.

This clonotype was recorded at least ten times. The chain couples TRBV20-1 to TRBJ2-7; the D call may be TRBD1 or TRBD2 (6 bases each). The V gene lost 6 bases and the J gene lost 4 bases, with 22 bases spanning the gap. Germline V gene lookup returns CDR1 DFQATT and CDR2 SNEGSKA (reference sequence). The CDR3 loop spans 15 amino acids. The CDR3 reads CSATGRGLTAYEQYF. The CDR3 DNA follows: TGCAGTGCAACAGGGCGGGGCTTAACCGCGTACGAGCAGTACTTC.

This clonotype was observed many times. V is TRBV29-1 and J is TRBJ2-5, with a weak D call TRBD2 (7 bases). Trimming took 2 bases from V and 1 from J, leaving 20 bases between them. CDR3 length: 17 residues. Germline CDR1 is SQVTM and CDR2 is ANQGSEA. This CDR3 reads CSVERSSAGAPQETQYF. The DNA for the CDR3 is TGCAGCGTTGAACGTTCCTCGGCGGGGGCGCCCCAAGAGACCCAGTACTTC.

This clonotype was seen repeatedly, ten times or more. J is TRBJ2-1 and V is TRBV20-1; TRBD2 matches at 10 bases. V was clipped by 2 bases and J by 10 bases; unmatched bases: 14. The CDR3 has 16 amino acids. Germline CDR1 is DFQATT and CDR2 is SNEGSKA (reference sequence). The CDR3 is CSARKALAGLTEEQFF. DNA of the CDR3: TGCAGTGCTAGAAAAGCACTAGCGGGATTAACCGAGGAGCAGTTCTTC.

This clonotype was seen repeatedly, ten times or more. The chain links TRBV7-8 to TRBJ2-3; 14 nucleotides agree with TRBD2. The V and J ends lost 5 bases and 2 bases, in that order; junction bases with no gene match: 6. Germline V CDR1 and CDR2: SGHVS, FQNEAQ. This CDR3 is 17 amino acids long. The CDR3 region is CASSAETSGRVTDTQYF. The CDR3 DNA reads TGTGCCAGCAGCGCGGAGACTAGCGGGAGGGTCACAGATACGCAGTATTTT.

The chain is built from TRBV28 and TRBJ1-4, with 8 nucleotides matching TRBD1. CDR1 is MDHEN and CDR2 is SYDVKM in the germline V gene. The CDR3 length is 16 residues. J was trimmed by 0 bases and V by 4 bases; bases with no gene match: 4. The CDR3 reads CASSWDRRSTNEKLFF. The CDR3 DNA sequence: TGTGCCAGCAGTTGGGACAGGCGGTCAACTAATGAAAAACTGTTTTTT.

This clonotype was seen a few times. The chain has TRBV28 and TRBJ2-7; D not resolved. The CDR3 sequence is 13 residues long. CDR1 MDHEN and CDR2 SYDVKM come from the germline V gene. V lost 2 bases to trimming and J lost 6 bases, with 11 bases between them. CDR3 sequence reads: CASSLVGVGEQYF. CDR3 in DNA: TGTGCCAGCAGTTTAGTAGGCGTTGGCGAGCAGTACTTC.

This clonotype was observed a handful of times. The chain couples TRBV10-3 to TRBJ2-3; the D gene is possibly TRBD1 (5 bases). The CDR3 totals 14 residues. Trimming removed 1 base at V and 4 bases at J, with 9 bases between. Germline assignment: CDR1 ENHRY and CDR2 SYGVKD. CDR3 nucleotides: TGTGCCATCAGTGAGTATGGGGCACCAGATACGCAGTATTTT. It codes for CAISEYGAPDTQYF.

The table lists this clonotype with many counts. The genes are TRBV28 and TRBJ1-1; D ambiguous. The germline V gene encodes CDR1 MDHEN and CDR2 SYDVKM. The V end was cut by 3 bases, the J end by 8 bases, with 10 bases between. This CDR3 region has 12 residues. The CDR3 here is CASSFRDQEAFF. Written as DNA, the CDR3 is TGTGCCAGCAGTTTCAGAGATCAAGAAGCTTTCTTT.

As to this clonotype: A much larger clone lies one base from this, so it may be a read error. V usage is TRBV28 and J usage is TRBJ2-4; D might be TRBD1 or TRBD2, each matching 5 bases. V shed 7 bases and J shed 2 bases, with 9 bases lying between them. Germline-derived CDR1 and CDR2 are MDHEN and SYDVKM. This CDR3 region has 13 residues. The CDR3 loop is CASMGETKNIQYF. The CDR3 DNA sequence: TGTGCCAGCATGGGGGAAACCAAAAACATTCAGTACTTC. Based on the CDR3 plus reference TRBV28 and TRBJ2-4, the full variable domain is DVKVTQSSRYLVKRTGEKVFLECVQDMDHENMFWYRQDPGLGLRLIYFSYDVKMKEKGDIPEGYSVSREKKERFSLILESASTNQTSMYLCASMGETKNIQYFGAGTRLSVL.

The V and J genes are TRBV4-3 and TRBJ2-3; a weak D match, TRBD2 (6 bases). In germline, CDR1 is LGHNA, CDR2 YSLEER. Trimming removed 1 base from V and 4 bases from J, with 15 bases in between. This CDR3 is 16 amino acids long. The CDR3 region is CASSQAVAVEADTQYF. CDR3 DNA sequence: TGCGCCAGCAGCCAAGCAGTAGCGGTAGAAGCAGATACGCAGTATTTT.

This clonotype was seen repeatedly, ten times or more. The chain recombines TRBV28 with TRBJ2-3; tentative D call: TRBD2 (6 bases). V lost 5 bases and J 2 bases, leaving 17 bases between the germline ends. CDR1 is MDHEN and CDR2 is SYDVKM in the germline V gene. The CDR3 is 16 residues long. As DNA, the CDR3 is TGTGCCAGCAGTCCCACCCTCGGCGGGAACACAGATACGCAGTATTTT. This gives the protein CASSPTLGGNTDTQYF.

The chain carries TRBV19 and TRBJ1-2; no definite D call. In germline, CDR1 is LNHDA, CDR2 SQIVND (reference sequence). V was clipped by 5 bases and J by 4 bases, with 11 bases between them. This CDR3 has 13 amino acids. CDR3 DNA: TGTGCCAGTAGTCCCTACGATACCTATGGCTACACCTTC. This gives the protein CASSPYDTYGYTF.

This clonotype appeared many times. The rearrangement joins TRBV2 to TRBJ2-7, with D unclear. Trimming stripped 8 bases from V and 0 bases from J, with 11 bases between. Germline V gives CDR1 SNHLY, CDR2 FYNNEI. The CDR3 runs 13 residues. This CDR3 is CASDSRLSYEQYF. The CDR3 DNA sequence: TGTGCCAGCGACTCCCGCCTCTCCTACGAGCAGTACTTC. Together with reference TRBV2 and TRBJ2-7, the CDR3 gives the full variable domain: EPEVTQTPSHQVTQMGQEVILRCVPISNHLYFYWYRQILGQKVEFLVSFYNNEISEKSEIFDDQFSVERPDGSNFTLKIRSTKLEDSAMYFCASDSRLSYEQYFGPGTRLTVT.

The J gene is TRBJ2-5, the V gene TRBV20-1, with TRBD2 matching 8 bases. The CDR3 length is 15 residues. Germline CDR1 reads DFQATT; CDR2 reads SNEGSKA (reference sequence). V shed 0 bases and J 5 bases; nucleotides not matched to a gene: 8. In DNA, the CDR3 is TGCAGTGCTAGAGATCGACTAGCGAGGAAGGAGACCCAGTACTTC. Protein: CSARDRLARKETQYF.